This TCR beta chain was sequenced for a study of blood T cell repertoires in COVID-19. Study overall: Both acute and convalescent COVID-19 samples were obtained from the United States, Italy and Spain. PBMCs, B-cell-depleted T cells, or T cells provided the cDNA or gDNA that made up the material.

Profiled with immunoSEQ multiplex PCR; TCRdb holds only in-frame clones, not every one. The top ten clones hold roughly 4.2% of a sample with approximately 240,000 clones, 65% to 85% of them seen once. Trimming cost V 5 bases and J 7 bases; bases outside gene matches: 7. Germline lookup yields CDR1 SEHNR and CDR2 FQNEAQ (reference sequence). The CDR3 extends over 14 amino acids. The sequenced sample was peripheral blood. J is TRBJ1-4 and V is TRBV7-9, with 7 bases matching TRBD1. The sequence was obtained from a woman aged 35 to 49 with active or convalescent COVID-19. CDR3 region: CASSPGQLSEKLFF. As DNA, the CDR3 is TGTGCCAGCAGCCCGGGACAGCTAAGTGAAAAACTGTTTTTT.